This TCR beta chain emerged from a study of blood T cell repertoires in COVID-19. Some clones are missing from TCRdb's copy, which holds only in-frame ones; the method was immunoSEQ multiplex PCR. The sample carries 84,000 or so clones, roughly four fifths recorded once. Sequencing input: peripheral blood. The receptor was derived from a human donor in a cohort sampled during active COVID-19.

This chain's CDR3 is CASSFRFSSYNSPLHF. DNA of the CDR3: TGCGCCAGCAGCTTCAGGTTCAGCTCCTATAATTCACCCCTCCACTTT. The chain links TRBV5-1 to TRBJ1-6; no firm D call. CDR1 SGHRS and CDR2 YFSETQ come from the germline V gene. The CDR3 runs 16 residues. With 2 bases removed from V and 0 bases from J, the gap between germline ends came to 9 bases.